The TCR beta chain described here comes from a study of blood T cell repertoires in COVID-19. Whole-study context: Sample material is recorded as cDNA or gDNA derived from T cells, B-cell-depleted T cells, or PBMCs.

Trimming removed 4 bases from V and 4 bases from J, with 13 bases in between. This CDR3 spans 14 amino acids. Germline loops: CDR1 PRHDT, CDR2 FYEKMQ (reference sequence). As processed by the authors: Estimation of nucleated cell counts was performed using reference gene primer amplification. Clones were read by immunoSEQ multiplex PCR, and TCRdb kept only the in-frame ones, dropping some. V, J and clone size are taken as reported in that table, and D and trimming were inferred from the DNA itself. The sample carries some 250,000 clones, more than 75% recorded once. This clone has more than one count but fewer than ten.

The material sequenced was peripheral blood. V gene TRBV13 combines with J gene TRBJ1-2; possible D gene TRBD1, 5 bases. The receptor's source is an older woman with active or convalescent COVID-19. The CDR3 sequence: CASSSDGGGYGYTF. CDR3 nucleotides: TGTGCCAGCAGCTCCGACGGGGGGGGCTATGGCTACACCTTC.